These T cell receptor beta chains were read from a single sample in a study of T cell repertoires in cytomegalovirus infection. TCRdb reprocessed the reads with MiXCR, giving one entry per CDR3 protein. The data hold more than 200,000 distinct CDR3 sequences, with around 9% observed a single time. The sample comprised PBMCs. These receptor sequences come from a human donor in good health (CMV status not recorded). Some clones in this sample may be carry-over from other donors' samples. Each CDR3 is given with its conserved first and last residue. D genes are given only for firm matches. Clone size, where shown, is once, few, many, or a class for clones that have expanded.

>TRBD1|NA|TRBV6-8|TRBJ1-1
TGTGCCGGCAGGCGACAGGGGAAGGCTGAAGCTTTCTTT
CAGRRQGKAEAFF
>NA|NA|TRBV7-2|TRBJ2-3
TGTGCCAGCAGCTTAGGAGGAGGGGGGGCAGATACGCAGTATTTT
CASSLGGGGADTQYF
>TRBD1|NA|TRBV10-1|TRBJ2-3
TGCGCCAGCAGTGGTCCCGGACAGGGGCTTTACACAGATACGCAGTATTTT
CASSGPGQGLYTDTQYF
>NA|many|TRBV29-1|TRBJ2-7
TGCAGCGTTGGTTCTCCCGATGGGGGGCCCTACGAGCAGTACTTC
CSVGSPDGGPYEQYF
>NA|NA|TRBV7-2|TRBJ1-1
TGTGCCAGCAGCCCCGGGGGGTGGGACACTGAAGCTTTCTTT
CASSPGGWDTEAFF
>NA|NA|TRBV7-9|TRBJ2-4
TGTGCCAGCAGCTTAGGGGGGGGCTACCCGAGGGACATTCAGTACTTC
CASSLGGGYPRDIQYF
>NA|many|TRBV7-2|TRBJ2-1
TGTGCCAGCAGCTTAGTCGGGGTCGGGACCGCCTACAATGAGCAGTTCTTC
CASSLVGVGTAYNEQFF
>NA|many|TRBV9|TRBJ2-7
TGTGCCAGCAGCGTGGAAGACGACGGGGCCACTTCCCATTACGAGCAGTACTTC
CASSVEDDGATSHYEQYF
>NA|NA|TRBV20-1|TRBJ2-3
TGCAGTGCTAGAGATCAACTGACTAGTCGGGTGGGCCACACAGGAGATACGCAGTATTTT
CSARDQLTSRVGHTGDTQYF
>NA|many|TRBV7-2|TRBJ2-5
TGTGCCAGCAGCTTTCAGAGCGCCCGGCGAGCAGAGACCCAGTACTTC
CASSFQSARRAETQYF
>NA|many|TRBV7-9|TRBJ2-1
TGTGCCAGCAGCTTAGCGGAGGGTCAGCAGTTCTTC
CASSLAEGQQFF
>TRBD2|many|TRBV7-2|TRBJ2-2
TGTGCCAGCAGCTTAGCGCCGGGACTAGCAGCCGGGGAGCTGTTTTTT
CASSLAPGLAAGELFF
>NA|NA|TRBV20-1|TRBJ1-2
TGCAGTGCCCTTAGTAGGTTGACTAACTATGGCTACACCTTC
CSALSRLTNYGYTF
>NA|NA|TRBV7-9|TRBJ1-1
TGTGCCAGCAGCCTGACCTTTTTGGAGTCCACTGAAGCTTTCTTT
CASSLTFLESTEAFF
>NA|many|TRBV7-2|TRBJ2-3
TGTGCCAGCAGCACCTACCGCGAGGATACGCAGTATTTT
CASSTYREDTQYF
>NA|NA|TRBV7-2|TRBJ1-2
TGTGCCAGCAGCTTAGAAGGGTTGCCATATGGCTACACCTTC
CASSLEGLPYGYTF